This entry lists 29 T cell receptor beta chains sequenced from one sample in a study of blood T cell repertoires in COVID-19. Profiled with immunoSEQ multiplex PCR; TCRdb holds only in-frame clones, not every one. The data contain roughly 140,000 clones, approximately 84% of them seen just once; the ten biggest clones take up 1.5% to 2%. The sample taken for sequencing was PBMCs or T cells enriched from blood (not recorded which). These receptors all come from a young woman who had been exposed to COVID-19.

About this clone itself: The same CDR3 can be traced to other DNA sequences in this sample. The chain joins TRBV28 to TRBJ1-5; no reliable D call. The length of the CDR3 is 12 residues. V dropped 3 bases and J dropped 4 bases, with 4 bases sitting between them. Looked up from germline, CDR1 is MDHEN and CDR2 is SYDVKM. The CDR3 loop reads CASSFGNQPQHF. CDR3 nucleotide sequence: TGTGCCAGCAGTTTCGGGAATCAGCCCCAGCATTTT.

The CDR3 coding sequence is TGTGCCAGCAGCTTAAGTTGGGACTATCTTAGCTCCTACAATGAGCAGTTCTTC. This codes for CASSLSWDYLSSYNEQFF. The J gene is TRBJ2-1, the V gene TRBV7-3, with 7 bases lining up with TRBD2. The CDR3 has 18 residues. Trimming removed 1 base from V and 0 bases from J; junction bases left unmatched: 9. Germline V CDR1 and CDR2: SGHTA, FQGTGA.

V usage is TRBV3-1 (or the pseudogene TRBV3-2) and J usage is TRBJ2-5; 9 positions match TRBD1. V shed 4 bases, J shed 3 bases, and the junction held 6 bases outside the gene matches. The germline CDR1 and CDR2 sequences are LGHDT and YNNKEL (reference sequence). The CDR3 consists of 15 residues. The CDR3 protein is CASSPGWTGEETQYF. The CDR3 DNA reads TGTGCCAGCAGCCCCGGATGGACAGGGGAAGAGACCCAGTACTTC.

The rearrangement uses TRBV19 and TRBJ2-1, with 10 bases lining up with TRBD2. The CDR3 consists of 16 residues. Germline V lookup: CDR1 LNHDA, CDR2 SQIVND (reference sequence). The junction had 0 bases not matched to a gene; V was cut back by 1 base and J by 0 bases. The CDR3, as DNA: TGTGCCAGTAGTATAGCTAGCGGGAGCTCCTACAATGAGCAGTTCTTC. This translates into CASSIASGSSYNEQFF.

The chain carries TRBV5-1 and TRBJ1-6, with D possibly being TRBD1 (6 bases). Trimming stripped 2 bases from V and 9 bases from J, with 15 bases between. This CDR3 spans 15 amino acids. From germline, CDR1 is SGHRS and CDR2 YFSETQ. Written as DNA, the CDR3 is TGCGCCAGCAGCTTATCCGGGACATTAGGTTCACCCCTCCACTTT. Translated: CASSLSGTLGSPLHF.

V is TRBV5-4 and J is TRBJ1-1; 7 bases fit TRBD1. The CDR3 totals 14 residues. CDR1 and CDR2 from the germline V gene are SGHNT and YYREEE (reference sequence). V trimming: 3 bases; J trimming: 5 bases; junction bases outside the gene matches: 7. The DNA for the CDR3 is TGTGCCAGCAGCTCTCTTTCGACAGGGACTGAAGCTTTCTTT. Its protein product is CASSSLSTGTEAFF.

This chain uses TRBV7-9 with TRBJ1-5, with 12 nucleotides matching TRBD1. The CDR3 contains 15 residues. Germline-derived CDR1 and CDR2 are SEHNR and FQNEAQ (reference sequence). Trimming took 5 bases from V and 7 from J; bases not matched to a gene: 6. The CDR3 nucleotides are TGTGCCAGCAGCCAGGGACAGGGGGCAGGGCAGCCCCAGCATTTT. This encodes CASSQGQGAGQPQHF. Supplemented by reference TRBV7-9 and TRBJ1-5, the full variable domain reads DTGVSQNPRHKITKRGQNVTFRCDPISEHNRLYWYRQTLGQGPEFLTYFQNEAQLEKSRLLSDRFSAERPKGSFSTLEIQRTEQGDSAMYLCASSQGQGAGQPQHFGDGTRLSIL.

This clone occurred a few times. The chain links TRBV2 to TRBJ1-1, with TRBD1 identical over 7 bases. V dropped 5 bases and J dropped 0; count of bases not matched to a gene: 3. This CDR3 comprises 14 residues. Per germline, CDR1 SNHLY and CDR2 FYNNEI. The chain's CDR3 is CASSPQGLNTEAFF. CDR3 nucleotides: TGTGCCAGCAGTCCACAGGGGTTGAACACTGAAGCTTTCTTT. The full variable domain, completed using reference TRBV2 and TRBJ1-1, is EPEVTQTPSHQVTQMGQEVILRCVPISNHLYFYWYRQILGQKVEFLVSFYNNEISEKSEIFDDQFSVERPDGSNFTLKIRSTKLEDSAMYFCASSPQGLNTEAFFGQGTRLTVV.

This clone showed up just once. V usage is TRBV18 and J usage is TRBJ2-7, with 7 nucleotides matching TRBD1. Germline-derived CDR1 and CDR2 are KGHSH and LQKENI. The CDR3 sequence is 17 residues long. Unmatched junction bases numbered 10, after V lost 0 bases and J lost 2 bases. The CDR3 coding sequence is TGTGCCAGCTCACCACCGGGACAGAGATACTCTCCCTACGAGCAGTACTTC. Translation: CASSPPGQRYSPYEQYF.

V and J are TRBV19 and TRBJ1-2; 10 bases map to TRBD1. The CDR3 covers 16 residues. Germline values: CDR1 LNHDA, CDR2 SQIVND (reference sequence). Unmatched junction bases numbered 12, after V lost 4 bases and J lost 7 bases. The CDR3 coding sequence is TGTGCCAGTAGTAGGGACAGGGGTCTTTCGTCGTTTGGCTACACCTTC. Translated: CASSRDRGLSSFGYTF.

This rearrangement joins TRBV4-2 to TRBJ2-7; TRBD1 aligns across 9 bases. The V and J ends lost 3 bases and 0 bases, in that order; junction bases with no gene match: 6. Germline V gene lookup returns CDR1 LGHNA and CDR2 YNFKEQ. The CDR3 consists of 16 residues. In nucleotides, the CDR3 is TGTGCCAGCAGCCATATAACAGGGGGCATCTCCTACGAGCAGTACTTC. It specifies CASSHITGGISYEQYF.

A note on this clone: Other DNA sequences in this sample translate to the same CDR3. V gene TRBV5-1 combines with J gene TRBJ1-1, with D perhaps matching TRBD1 (5 bases). V was clipped by 4 bases and J by 5 bases, with 15 bases between them. Germline V CDR1 and CDR2: SGHRS, YFSETQ. There are 14 residues in the CDR3. The CDR3: CASSPGTGGTEAFF. For the CDR3, the DNA is TGCGCCAGCAGCCCCGGGACGGGAGGGACTGAAGCTTTCTTT.

The chain is built from TRBV15 and TRBJ1-1, with 7 bases aligning to TRBD1. Germline V CDR1 and CDR2: LNHNV, YYDKDF (reference sequence). J gave up 6 bases and V 3 bases, and 10 bases lay outside the gene matches. This CDR3 is built from 15 residues. CDR3 nucleotides: TGTGCCACCAGCAGCCGACAGGGAAGAGAACCTGAAGCTTTCTTT. This gives the protein CATSSRQGREPEAFF.

This clone was counted a single time. The chain combines TRBV5-1 with TRBJ1-6; tentative D call: TRBD1 (6 bases). This CDR3 is built from 14 residues. CDR1 and CDR2 (germline): SGHRS, YFSETQ. Trimming removed 2 bases at V and 5 bases at J, with 8 bases between. The CDR3 nucleotides are TGCGCCAGCAGCTTACAGGGAAATAATTCACCCCTCCACTTT. Translating it yields CASSLQGNNSPLHF.

The chain recombines TRBV5-1 with TRBJ1-2; TRBD1 is a possible D gene (6 bases). CDR3 length: 14 residues. V lost 3 bases and J 3 bases, leaving 12 bases between the germline ends. Germline CDR1 is SGHRS and CDR2 is YFSETQ. CDR3 nucleotide sequence: TGCGCCAGCAGCTCCCTTGGGACACACTATGGCTACACCTTC. Its translation: CASSSLGTHYGYTF.

The chain combines TRBV13 with TRBJ2-7, with 8 bases aligning to TRBD2. The germline V gene encodes CDR1 PRHDT and CDR2 FYEKMQ (reference sequence). The CDR3 is made up of 15 amino acids. Trimming removed 0 bases from V and 5 bases from J; junction bases left unmatched: 6. CDR3: CASSLGGGRLNEQYF. CDR3 bases: TGTGCCAGCAGCTTAGGTGGCGGGAGGTTGAACGAGCAGTACTTC.

This clone was counted only a few times. The chain couples TRBV11-2 to TRBJ1-2; 12 bases line up with TRBD1. The CDR3 is 16 amino acids. Trimming cost V 0 bases and J 2 bases; bases outside gene matches: 1. The germline V gene has CDR1 SGHAT and CDR2 FQNNGV. Here the CDR3 reads CASSLEGTGGNYGYTF. For the CDR3, the DNA is TGTGCCAGCAGCTTAGAAGGGACAGGGGGCAACTATGGCTACACCTTC.

The CDR3 loop reads CASSSGRAPNNEQFF. As DNA, the CDR3 is TGTGCCAGTTCTAGCGGGAGGGCCCCTAACAATGAGCAGTTCTTC. J is TRBJ2-1 and V is TRBV19; 12 bases fit TRBD2. This CDR3 is 15 amino acids long. Looked up from germline, CDR1 is LNHDA and CDR2 is SQIVND (reference sequence). V gave up 8 bases and J gave up 5 bases; unmatched junction bases: 7.

This rearrangement joins TRBV15 to TRBJ2-3; D is possibly TRBD2 (6 bases). Trimming stripped 9 bases from V and 2 bases from J, with 12 bases between. Germline V gene sequence: CDR1 LNHNV, CDR2 YYDKDF (reference sequence). CDR3 size: 13 residues. Here the CDR3 reads CATRERATDTQYF. DNA of the CDR3: TGTGCCACACGGGAGAGAGCCACAGATACGCAGTATTTT.

The CDR3 is CASSAAGGPSGNTIYF. CDR3 sequence (DNA): TGTGCCAGCAGCGCGGCCGGGGGGCCCTCTGGAAACACCATATATTTT. The chain has TRBV9 and TRBJ1-3; D is possibly TRBD1 (6 bases). The CDR3 spans 16 residues. Germline values: CDR1 SGDLS, CDR2 YYNGEE. V was cut by 3 bases and J by 0 bases, with 13 bases left in between.

This clone was seen a handful of times. The rearrangement links TRBV4-2 to TRBJ2-3, with D possibly being TRBD2 (6 bases). The length of the CDR3 is 17 residues. Germline values: CDR1 LGHNA, CDR2 YNFKEQ. Trimming took off 1 base at V and 1 base at J, with 15 bases between the two ends. For the CDR3, the DNA is TGTGCCAGCAGCCAAGGGGTTGCGGAGGGCCGCACAGATACGCAGTATTTT. It codes for CASSQGVAEGRTDTQYF.

This clone has just one count. The chain uses TRBV28 and TRBJ2-1, with TRBD2 matching 8 bases. V lost 7 bases, J lost 6 bases, and 8 bases stayed unmatched. CDR3 length: 14 amino acids. In germline, CDR1 is MDHEN, CDR2 SYDVKM. The CDR3 reads CASISSGRINEQFF. CDR3 in DNA: TGTGCCAGCATATCGAGCGGGAGAATCAATGAGCAGTTCTTC.

The CDR3 DNA sequence: TGTGCCAGCAGCCCCTACCAGGTCAGGGGCAATCAGCCCCAGCATTTT. As protein: CASSPYQVRGNQPQHF. The chain employs TRBV5-8 and TRBJ1-5, with D possibly matching TRBD1 (5 bases). The CDR3 runs 16 residues. From germline, CDR1 is SGHTS and CDR2 YDEGEE. V was cut by 4 bases and J by 2 bases, with 16 bases left in between. The entire variable domain, with the rest obtained from reference TRBV5-8 and TRBJ1-5, is as follows: EAGVTQSPTHLIKTRGQQATLRCSPISGHTSVYWYQQALGLGLQFLLWYDEGEERNRGNFPPRFSGRQFPNYSSELNVNALELEDSALYLCASSPYQVRGNQPQHFGDGTRLSIL.

This chain links TRBV2 with TRBJ1-1, with TRBD1 as a possible D gene (5 bases). The V end lost 3 bases, the J end lost 5 bases, and 13 bases lay between the germline ends. The CDR3 covers 14 residues. CDR1 is SNHLY, CDR2 FYNNEI, per germline. CDR3 sequence (DNA): TGTGCCAGCAGTGACTTGGAGGGACGGACTGAAGCTTTCTTT. It translates to CASSDLEGRTEAFF.

Points on this clone: An end of the junction does not agree with germline; a read error may underlie this. This chain links TRBV11-2 with TRBJ1-2; D is undetermined. The germline gives CDR1 SGHAT, CDR2 FQNNGV. This CDR3 is built from 15 residues. The CDR3 loop is CASSLSNLFGGWSDF. The CDR3 DNA follows: TGTGCCAGCAGCTTAAGTAATCTGTTTGGAGGGTGGTCCGACTTC.

The chain recombines TRBV7-9 with TRBJ2-7, with 7 bases aligning to TRBD1. This CDR3 is built from 14 residues. With V trimmed by 5 bases and J by 7 bases, 11 bases remained unmatched. Germline V gene data show CDR1 as SEHNR and CDR2 as FQNEAQ (reference sequence). The CDR3 loop reads CASSQQGSGGEQYF. The CDR3 nucleotides read TGTGCCAGCAGCCAACAGGGGTCCGGAGGAGAGCAGTACTTC.

The chain carries TRBV3-1 (or the pseudogene TRBV3-2) and TRBJ2-7; a possible D gene is TRBD1 (6 bases). CDR3 length: 15 residues. Trimming stripped 3 bases from V and 3 bases from J, with 15 bases between. Looked up from germline, CDR1 is LGHDT and CDR2 is YNNKEL (reference sequence). The CDR3 sequence: CASSHQQRTVYEQYF. CDR3 nucleotides: TGTGCCAGCAGCCATCAACAACGGACAGTCTACGAGCAGTACTTC.

This clone has a handful of counts. V is TRBV7-9 and J is TRBJ1-1; no clear D gene. This CDR3 has 14 residues. CDR1 and CDR2 from the germline V gene are SEHNR and FQNEAQ (reference sequence). The V gene lost 1 base and the J gene lost 5 bases, with 11 bases spanning the gap. In DNA form, the CDR3 reads TGTGCCAGCAGCTTAGGATACGGGGAGACTGAAGCTTTCTTT. Amino acid sequence: CASSLGYGETEAFF.

The chain joins TRBV4-2 to TRBJ2-1; 15 bases agree with TRBD2. This CDR3 contains 16 residues. The junction had 5 bases not matched to a gene; V was cut back by 4 bases and J by 7 bases. Germline CDR1 and CDR2: LGHNA and YNFKEQ. The CDR3 DNA reads TGTGCCAGCAGCCTCTTAGGGACTAGCGGGAGGAATGAGCAGTTCTTC. Translated: CASSLLGTSGRNEQFF.